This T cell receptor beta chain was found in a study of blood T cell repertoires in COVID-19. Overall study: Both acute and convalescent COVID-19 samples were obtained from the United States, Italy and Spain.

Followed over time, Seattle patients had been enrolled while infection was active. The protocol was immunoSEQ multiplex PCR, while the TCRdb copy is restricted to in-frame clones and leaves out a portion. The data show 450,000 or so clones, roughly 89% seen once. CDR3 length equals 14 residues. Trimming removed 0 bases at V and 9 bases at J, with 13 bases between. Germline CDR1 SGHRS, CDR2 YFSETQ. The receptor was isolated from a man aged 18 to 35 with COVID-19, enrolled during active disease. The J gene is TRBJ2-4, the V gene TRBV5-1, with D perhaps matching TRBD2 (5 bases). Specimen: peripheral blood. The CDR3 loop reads CASSLDLARGIQYF. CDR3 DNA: TGCGCCAGCAGCTTGGACCTAGCCCGGGGCATTCAGTACTTC.